Shown below are 16 T cell receptor beta chains from a single sample sequenced in a study of early T cells in non-severe SARS-CoV-2 infection. TCRdb used MiXCR to reprocess the 5' RACE reads, holding one entry per CDR3 protein. The data contain about 120,000 distinct CDR3 sequences, around 12% of them singletons. The sequencing used whole blood, collected at baseline. The receptors were sampled from an adult who was a healthcare worker with PCR-confirmed SARS-CoV-2 infection or an uninfected control (not recorded which).

This clonotype was seen ten or more times. The chain combines TRBV18 with TRBJ1-6, with 8 bases fitting TRBD1. Germline trimming cut 8 bases from V and 6 bases from J; bases unmatched to any gene: 9. The CDR3 sequence is 15 residues long. Looked up from germline, CDR1 is KGHSH and CDR2 is LQKENI. CDR3 in amino acids: CASTRDRPSNSPLHF. Written as DNA, the CDR3 is TGTGCCAGCACTCGGGACAGGCCGTCTAATTCACCCCTCCACTTT.

The sample holds many counts of this clonotype. The chain recombines TRBV11-2 with TRBJ2-1, with 12 positions matching TRBD2. Germline CDR1 SGHAT, CDR2 FQNNGV. There are 15 residues in the CDR3. V was clipped by 5 bases and J by 8 bases; unmatched bases: 7. The DNA for the CDR3 is TGTGCCAGCAGCCTACTAGCGGGGGGCGGAGATGAGCAGTTCTTC. Translating gives CASSLLAGGGDEQFF.

This clonotype came up a few times. The V gene is TRBV10-3, the J gene TRBJ2-7; 11 bases map to TRBD1. With 9 bases clipped from V and 2 bases from J, the junction kept 6 bases outside the gene matches. Germline CDR1 reads ENHRY; CDR2 reads SYGVKD. This CDR3 spans 14 amino acids. CDR3 sequence: CAMMPGQGAYEQYF. DNA for the CDR3: TGTGCCATGATGCCGGGACAGGGGGCCTACGAGCAGTACTTC.

The V call is TRBV19, the J call TRBJ1-4; the D is unclear. CDR1 LNHDA and CDR2 SQIVND come from the germline V gene (reference sequence). The CDR3 spans 15 residues. Trimming took 5 bases from V and 5 from J, leaving 15 bases between them. As DNA, the CDR3 is TGTGCCAGTAGTCTCCGGTTTGGCGCAAATGAAAAACTGTTTTTT. Translation gives CASSLRFGANEKLFF. Filled out from reference TRBV19 and TRBJ1-4, the complete variable domain reads DGGITQSPKYLFRKEGQNVTLSCEQNLNHDAMYWYRQDPGQGLRLIYYSQIVNDFQKGDIAEGYSVSREKKESFPLTVTSAQKNPTAFYLCASSLRFGANEKLFFGSGTQLSVL.

The sample holds many counts of this clonotype. The J gene is TRBJ2-5, the V gene TRBV16; D perhaps matches TRBD1 (5 bases). The ends were cut back, 7 bases at V and 1 base at J, with 10 bases in the middle. CDR1 and CDR2 from the germline V gene are KGHSY and FQNENV. The CDR3 length is 13 residues. This CDR3 reads CASTRVGQETQYF. The CDR3, as DNA: TGTGCCAGCACCAGGGTCGGCCAAGAGACCCAGTACTTC.

V gene TRBV5-4 combines with J gene TRBJ2-3; TRBD1 aligns across 8 bases. There are 13 residues in the CDR3. Germline CDR1 reads SGHNT; CDR2 reads YYREEE (reference sequence). V dropped 4 bases and J dropped 7; count of bases not matched to a gene: 5. CDR3 sequence reads: CASSPDRVNTQYF. The CDR3 bases are TGTGCCAGCAGCCCGGACAGGGTAAATACGCAGTATTTT. Looking up the rest from reference TRBV5-4 and TRBJ2-3 gives the full variable domain: ETGVTQSPTHLIKTRGQQVTLRCSSQSGHNTVSWYQQALGQGPQFIFQYYREEENGRGNFPPRFSGLQFPNYSSELNVNALELDDSALYLCASSPDRVNTQYFGPGTRLTVL.

The chain carries TRBV7-9 and TRBJ1-3, with D hard to call. V lost 4 bases to trimming and J lost 0 bases, with 13 bases between them. Germline V CDR1 and CDR2: SEHNR, FQNEAQ (reference sequence). The CDR3 length is 16 residues. The CDR3 bases are TGTGCCAGCAGCTCCGGAGCTCTTCTCTCTGGAAACACCATATATTTT. Its translation: CASSSGALLSGNTIYF.

The J gene is TRBJ1-2, the V gene TRBV7-2, with 9 nucleotides matching TRBD1. Germline V gene data show CDR1 as SGHTA and CDR2 as FQGNSA. CDR3 length equals 14 residues. Trimming took 6 bases from V and 2 from J; bases not matched to a gene: 4. CDR3 bases: TGTGCCAGCAGGGGACAGGGAAGGAACTATGGCTACACCTTC. Translated, it gives CASRGQGRNYGYTF. Full variable domain (outside the CDR3, taken from reference TRBV7-2 and TRBJ1-2): GAGVSQSPSNKVTEKGKDVELRCDPISGHTALYWYRQSLGQGLEFLIYFQGNSAPDKSGLPSDRFSAERTGGSVSTLTIQRTQQEDSAVYLCASRGQGRNYGYTFGSGTRLTVV.

The chain uses TRBV19 and TRBJ1-5; no clear D. The CDR3 runs to 14 residues. CDR1 and CDR2 from the germline V gene are LNHDA and SQIVND (reference sequence). V dropped 2 bases and J dropped 0 bases, with 5 bases sitting between them. The CDR3 spells CASSIPYSNQPQHF. CDR3 bases: TGTGCCAGTAGTATACCGTATAGCAATCAGCCCCAGCATTTT.

This clonotype was seen a few times. The chain has TRBV15 and TRBJ2-7, with D possibly being TRBD1 or TRBD2 (5 bases each). Germline V gives CDR1 LNHNV, CDR2 YYDKDF (reference sequence). This CDR3 is built from 13 residues. The CDR3 loop reads CATRGPINYEQYF. In DNA, the CDR3 is TGTGCAACGAGGGGTCCGATAAACTACGAGCAGTACTTC.

V usage is TRBV20-1 and J usage is TRBJ2-6; D not certain. CDR3 length: 14 residues. The germline V gene has CDR1 DFQATT and CDR2 SNEGSKA (reference sequence). Trimming left V 7 bases short and J 0 bases short, with 10 bases between. The CDR3 DNA follows: TGCAGTGTTAGGTCGGCCTCTGGGGCCAACGTCCTGACTTTC. Translating it yields CSVRSASGANVLTF.

The gene calls are TRBV7-8 and TRBJ1-6, with 7 positions matching TRBD1. Germline V gives CDR1 SGHVS, CDR2 FQNEAQ. This CDR3 has 13 amino acids. Trimming cost V 3 bases and J 8 bases; bases outside gene matches: 1. The CDR3 DNA follows: TGTGCCAGCAGCTTTGGACAGGATTCACCCCTCCACTTT. It translates to CASSFGQDSPLHF.

The J gene is TRBJ2-7, the V gene TRBV7-6, with D maybe TRBD1 (7 bases). Trimming shortened V by 4 bases and J by 6 bases, and 16 bases separated the two germline ends. CDR1 SGHVS and CDR2 FNYEAQ come from the germline V gene. The CDR3 length is 14 residues. The CDR3 DNA follows: TGTGCCAGCAGCTCTCGGGAGACAGGGACCGAGCAGTACTTC. Translated, it gives CASSSRETGTEQYF. The entire variable domain, with the rest obtained from reference TRBV7-6 and TRBJ2-7, is as follows: GAGVSQSPRYKVTKRGQDVALRCDPISGHVSLYWYRQALGQGPEFLTYFNYEAQQDKSGLPNDRFSAERPEGSISTLTIQRTEQRDSAMYRCASSSRETGTEQYFGPGTRLTVT.

This clonotype came up many times. The CDR3 protein is CASSFNVTPKEPWDTPTNEKLFF. In DNA form, the CDR3 reads TGTGCCAGCAGCTTCAACGTAACTCCAAAGGAACCCTGGGACACACCAACTAATGAAAAACTGTTTTTT. This chain joins TRBV21-1 and TRBJ1-4; whether TRBD1, the table's D call, matches the DNA was not checked. TRBV21-1 is marked as a pseudogene. CDR3 size: 23 residues.

This clonotype was counted at least ten times. The rearrangement uses TRBV20-1 and TRBJ2-3; TRBD2 agrees at 13 bases. The CDR3 is 18 residues long. The V gene end was trimmed by 6 bases and the J gene end by 2 bases; junction bases not matched to a gene: 14. Germline assignment: CDR1 DFQATT and CDR2 SNEGSKA (reference sequence). The CDR3 DNA sequence: TGCAGTGCCTACGTCGGACTAGCGGGAGTACGTGACACAGATACGCAGTATTTT. Amino acids: CSAYVGLAGVRDTDTQYF.

The chain is built from TRBV6-6 and TRBJ1-6; D gene unclear. Germline V gene sequence: CDR1 MNHNY, CDR2 SVGAGI (reference sequence). Between the trimmed V and J ends, which lost 7 bases and 3 bases, there was a span of 16 bases. The CDR3 runs to 16 residues. The CDR3 is CASNERVGVYNSPLHF. The DNA for the CDR3 is TGTGCCAGCAACGAACGGGTGGGAGTCTATAATTCACCCCTCCACTTT.